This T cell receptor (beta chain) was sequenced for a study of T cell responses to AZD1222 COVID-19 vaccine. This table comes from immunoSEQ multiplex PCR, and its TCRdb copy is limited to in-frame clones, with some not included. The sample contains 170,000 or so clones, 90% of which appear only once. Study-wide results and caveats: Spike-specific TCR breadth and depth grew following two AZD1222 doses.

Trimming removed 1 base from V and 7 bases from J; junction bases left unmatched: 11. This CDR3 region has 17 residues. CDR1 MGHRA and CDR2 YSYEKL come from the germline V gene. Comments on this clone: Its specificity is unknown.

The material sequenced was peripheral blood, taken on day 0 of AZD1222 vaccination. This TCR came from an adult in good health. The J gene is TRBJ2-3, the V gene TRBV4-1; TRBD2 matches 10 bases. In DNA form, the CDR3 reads TGCGCCAGCAGCCAAGTAATCCCAGCGGGGGGGGCCAATACGCAGTATTTT. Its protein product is CASSQVIPAGGANTQYF.